Shown below are 11 T cell receptor beta chains from a single sample sequenced in a study of cytotoxic CD8 clonotypes in ibrutinib-treated CLL. Clones were read by immunoSEQ multiplex PCR, and TCRdb kept only the in-frame ones, dropping some. In the table there are around 16,000 clones, about 70% of which are singletons. Source: PBMCs, taken before ibrutinib treatment. These receptors were collected from a human donor with chronic lymphocytic leukemia.

The J gene is TRBJ1-3, the V gene TRBV19; 7 bases are shared with TRBD1. The germline CDR1 and CDR2 sequences are LNHDA and SQIVND (reference sequence). The CDR3 is 16 residues long. V gave up 5 bases and J gave up 0 bases; unmatched junction bases: 7. The CDR3 protein is CASSSGTADSGNTIYF. The CDR3, as DNA: TGTGCCAGTAGTTCCGGGACAGCTGACTCTGGAAACACCATATATTTT.

The rearrangement links TRBV28 to TRBJ2-7; D remains unclear. CDR3 length equals 14 residues. Trimming took 4 bases from V and 12 from J, leaving 22 bases between them. Per the germline V gene, CDR1 is MDHEN and CDR2 is SYDVKM. DNA of the CDR3: TGTGCCAGCAGTTCTCTCCCCGGCAGGACGGCTGCGTACTTC. As protein: CASSSLPGRTAAYF.

The chain combines TRBV11-2 with TRBJ2-1; D unclear. Trimming pared 1 base from V and 1 base from J, leaving 8 bases between. Germline CDR1 SGHAT, CDR2 FQNNGV. The CDR3 contains 15 residues. CDR3 bases: TGTGCCAGCAGCTTAGCACCCCCTTCCTACAATGAGCAGTTCTTC. This gives the protein CASSLAPPSYNEQFF.

The rearrangement uses TRBV9 and TRBJ2-2; D remains ambiguous. The CDR3 totals 13 residues. V was cut by 6 bases and J by 0 bases, with 6 bases left in between. Per germline, CDR1 SGDLS and CDR2 YYNGEE. In DNA form, the CDR3 reads TGTGCCAGCAAAACACCGAACACCGGGGAGCTGTTTTTT. This sequence encodes CASKTPNTGELFF.

The chain is built from TRBV15 and TRBJ1-2; 10 nucleotides match TRBD1. V shed 0 bases and J 4 bases; nucleotides not matched to a gene: 8. This CDR3 region has 17 residues. Germline-derived CDR1 and CDR2 are LNHNV and YYDKDF (reference sequence). Written as DNA, the CDR3 is TGTGCCACCAGCAGAGATCGACAGGGGGCGAGGATCTATGGCTACACCTTC. Protein sequence: CATSRDRQGARIYGYTF.

The chain carries TRBV4-1 and TRBJ2-1; no clear D gene. Germline CDR1 is MGHRA and CDR2 is YSYEKL. CDR3 size: 13 residues. V was cut by 0 bases and J by 5 bases, with 5 bases left in between. The DNA of the CDR3 is TGCGCCAGCAGCCAAGACTTTAACAATGAGCAGTTCTTC. Translation gives CASSQDFNNEQFF.

This clone appeared a few times. This chain joins TRBV28 and TRBJ1-5, with D possibly being TRBD1 (6 bases). The CDR3 contains 16 residues. Germline lookup yields CDR1 MDHEN and CDR2 SYDVKM. V was shortened by 6 bases and J by 4 bases, with 19 bases between the two germline ends. The CDR3 loop is CASRPEGGLLNQPQHF. CDR3 coding DNA: TGTGCCAGCAGACCCGAGGGGGGGCTACTTAATCAGCCCCAGCATTTT.

This CDR3 reads CASRVDGRGNTIYF. The DNA of the CDR3 is TGCGCCAGCAGGGTAGACGGCAGGGGAAACACCATATATTTT. This rearrangement joins TRBV5-1 to TRBJ1-3; D gene ambiguous. V was cut by 5 bases and J by 4 bases, with 13 bases left in between. This CDR3 has 14 amino acids. Germline V lookup: CDR1 SGHRS, CDR2 YFSETQ.

This clone is a singleton in its sample. The chain employs TRBV6-5 and TRBJ2-2, with 8 positions matching TRBD1. The CDR3 is made up of 15 amino acids. The germline gives CDR1 MNHEY, CDR2 SVGAGI. V trimming: 4 bases; J trimming: 1 base; junction bases outside the gene matches: 2. The CDR3 region has the DNA TGTGCCAGCAGTTTCGGGACAGGGAACACCGGGGAGCTGTTTTTT. Its protein is CASSFGTGNTGELFF.

The chain recombines TRBV29-1 with TRBJ1-4, with D possibly TRBD1 on 5 matching bases. V lost 4 bases and J lost 4, with 10 bases in between. The CDR3 length is 13 residues. Germline V lookup: CDR1 SQVTM, CDR2 ANQGSEA. The CDR3 region is CSVGGPSNEKLFF. The CDR3 DNA reads TGCAGCGTTGGGGGACCGAGTAATGAAAAACTGTTTTTT.

The chain recombines TRBV12-5 with TRBJ2-7; maybe TRBD1 (6 bases). The V end lost 0 bases, the J end lost 4 bases, and 10 bases lay between the germline ends. This CDR3 is 14 amino acids long. Germline CDR1 LGHNT, CDR2 FRNRAP. The CDR3 region has the DNA TGTGCTAGTGGTTTGGTACCAGGGGCTTACGAGCAGTACTTC. This translates into CASGLVPGAYEQYF.